This T cell receptor (beta chain) originates from a study of blood T cell repertoires in COVID-19. About the study: Sources were T cells, B-cell-depleted T cells, or PBMCs; the material itself was cDNA or gDNA.

As processed by the authors: Reference gene primers were amplified, and this amplification served to estimate nucleated cell counts. Clones were sequenced by immunoSEQ multiplex PCR, and TCRdb holds only the in-frame ones, with some missing. D and trimming come from the DNA, and the V and J calls and clone size come from that table. The repertoire consists of tens of thousands of clones, with more than 75% occurring once and the leading ten covering approximately 15%. In germline, CDR1 is MDHEN, CDR2 SYDVKM. The V and J ends lost 3 bases and 4 bases, in that order; junction bases with no gene match: 5. CDR3 length: 14 residues.

The sequenced material came from peripheral blood. This sequence was found in a woman aged 80 or over with active or convalescent COVID-19. The rearrangement uses TRBV28 and TRBJ1-2, with 7 bases lining up with TRBD1. CDR3 DNA sequence: TGTGCCAGCAGTTTGAGGGGGCTTGGCTATGGCTACACCTTC. Translating it yields CASSLRGLGYGYTF.